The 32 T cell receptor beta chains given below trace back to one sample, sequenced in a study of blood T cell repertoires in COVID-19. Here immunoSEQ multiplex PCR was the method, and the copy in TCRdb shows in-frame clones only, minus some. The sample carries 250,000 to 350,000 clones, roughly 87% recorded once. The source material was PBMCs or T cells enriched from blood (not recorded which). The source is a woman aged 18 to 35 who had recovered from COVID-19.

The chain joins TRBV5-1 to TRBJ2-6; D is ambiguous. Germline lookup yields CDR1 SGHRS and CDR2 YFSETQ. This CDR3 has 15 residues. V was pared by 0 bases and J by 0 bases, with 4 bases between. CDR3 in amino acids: CASSLGSSGANVLTF. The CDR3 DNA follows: TGCGCCAGCAGCTTGGGGAGCTCTGGGGCCAACGTCCTGACTTTC.

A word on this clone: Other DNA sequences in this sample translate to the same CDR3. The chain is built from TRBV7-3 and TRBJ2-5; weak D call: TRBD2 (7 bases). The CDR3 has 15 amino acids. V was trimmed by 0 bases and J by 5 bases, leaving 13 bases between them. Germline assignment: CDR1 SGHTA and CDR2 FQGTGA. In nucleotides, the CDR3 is TGTGCCAGCAGCTTAACTGGGGGGGCTAGGGAGACCCAGTACTTC. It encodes CASSLTGGARETQYF.

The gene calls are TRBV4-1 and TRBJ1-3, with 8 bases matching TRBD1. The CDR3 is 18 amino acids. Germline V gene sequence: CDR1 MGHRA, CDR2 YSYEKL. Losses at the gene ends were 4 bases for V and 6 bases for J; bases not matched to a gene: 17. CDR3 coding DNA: TGCGCCAGCAGCCGACGGTCCAAGACGGACAGGGCAGAAAACACCATATATTTT. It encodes CASSRRSKTDRAENTIYF.

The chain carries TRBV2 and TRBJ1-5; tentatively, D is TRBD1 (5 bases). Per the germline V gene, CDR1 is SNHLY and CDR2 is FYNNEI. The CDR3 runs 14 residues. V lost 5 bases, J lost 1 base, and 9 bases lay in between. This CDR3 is CASSFDRSNQPQHF. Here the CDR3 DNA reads TGTGCCAGCAGTTTCGACAGAAGCAATCAGCCCCAGCATTTT.

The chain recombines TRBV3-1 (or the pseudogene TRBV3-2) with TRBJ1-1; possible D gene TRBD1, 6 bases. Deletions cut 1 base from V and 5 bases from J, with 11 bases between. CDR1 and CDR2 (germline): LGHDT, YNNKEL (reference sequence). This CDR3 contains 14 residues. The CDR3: CASSQVYRETEAFF. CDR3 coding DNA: TGTGCCAGCAGCCAAGTCTACAGGGAGACTGAAGCTTTCTTT.

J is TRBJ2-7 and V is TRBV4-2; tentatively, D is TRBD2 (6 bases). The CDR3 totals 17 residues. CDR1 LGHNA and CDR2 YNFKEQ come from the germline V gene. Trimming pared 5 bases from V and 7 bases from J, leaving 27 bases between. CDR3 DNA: TGTGCCAGCAGCGCAGAGGGACTCTCTGTTGAGGATGGGGAGCAGTACTTC. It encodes CASSAEGLSVEDGEQYF.

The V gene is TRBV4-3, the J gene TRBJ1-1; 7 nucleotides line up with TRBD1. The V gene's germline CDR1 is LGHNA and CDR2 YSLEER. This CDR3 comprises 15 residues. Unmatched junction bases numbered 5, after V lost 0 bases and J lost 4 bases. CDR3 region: CASSQDTTGTTEAFF. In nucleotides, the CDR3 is TGCGCCAGCAGCCAAGACACGACAGGGACCACTGAAGCTTTCTTT.

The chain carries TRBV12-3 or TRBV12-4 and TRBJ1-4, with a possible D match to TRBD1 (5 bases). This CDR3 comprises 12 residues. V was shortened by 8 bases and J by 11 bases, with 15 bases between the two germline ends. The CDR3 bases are TGTGCCAGCGGGATGGGGGAGGGGAAACTGTTTTTT. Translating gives CASGMGEGKLFF.

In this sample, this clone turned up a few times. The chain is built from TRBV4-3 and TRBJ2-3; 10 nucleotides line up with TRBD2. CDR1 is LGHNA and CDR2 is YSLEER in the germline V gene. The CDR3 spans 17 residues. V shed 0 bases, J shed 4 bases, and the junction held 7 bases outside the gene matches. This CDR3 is CASSQEVGSGGADTQYF. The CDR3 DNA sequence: TGCGCCAGCAGCCAAGAGGTTGGGAGCGGGGGGGCAGATACGCAGTATTTT.

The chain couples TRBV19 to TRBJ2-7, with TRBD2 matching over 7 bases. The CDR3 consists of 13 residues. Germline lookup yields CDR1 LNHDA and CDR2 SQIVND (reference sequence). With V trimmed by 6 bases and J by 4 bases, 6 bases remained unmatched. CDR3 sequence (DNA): TGTGCCAGTAGCGCAGCGGGGCGTTACGAGCAGTACTTC. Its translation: CASSAAGRYEQYF. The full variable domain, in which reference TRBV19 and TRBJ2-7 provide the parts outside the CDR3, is DGGITQSPKYLFRKEGQNVTLSCEQNLNHDAMYWYRQDPGQGLRLIYYSQIVNDFQKGDIAEGYSVSREKKESFPLTVTSAQKNPTAFYLCASSAAGRYEQYFGPGTRLTVT.

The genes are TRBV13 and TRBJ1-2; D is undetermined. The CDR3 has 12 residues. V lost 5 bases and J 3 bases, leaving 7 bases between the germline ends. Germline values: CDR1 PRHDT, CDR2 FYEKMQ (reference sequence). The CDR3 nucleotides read TGTGCCAGCAGCAGCGGGGACTATGGCTACACCTTC. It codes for CASSSGDYGYTF.

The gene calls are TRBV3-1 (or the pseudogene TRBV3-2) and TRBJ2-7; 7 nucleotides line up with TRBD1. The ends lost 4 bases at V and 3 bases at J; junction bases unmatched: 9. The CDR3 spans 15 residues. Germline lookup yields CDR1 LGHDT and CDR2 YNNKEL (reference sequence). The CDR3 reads CASSPLQGNFYEQYF. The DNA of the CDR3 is TGTGCCAGCAGCCCTCTACAGGGGAATTTCTACGAGCAGTACTTC.

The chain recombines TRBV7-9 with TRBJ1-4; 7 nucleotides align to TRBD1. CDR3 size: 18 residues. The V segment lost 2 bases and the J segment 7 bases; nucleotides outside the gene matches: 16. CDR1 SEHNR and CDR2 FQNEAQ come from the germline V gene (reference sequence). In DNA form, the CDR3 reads TGTGCCAGCAGCTTATTCAGCTTGTCCAGGGGGAAAGGTGAAAAACTGTTTTTT. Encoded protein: CASSLFSLSRGKGEKLFF.

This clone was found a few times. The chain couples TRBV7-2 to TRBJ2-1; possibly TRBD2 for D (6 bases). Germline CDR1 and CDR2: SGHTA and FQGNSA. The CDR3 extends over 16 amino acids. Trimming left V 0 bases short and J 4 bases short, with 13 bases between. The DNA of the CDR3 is TGTGCCAGCAGCTTAGCTTTTGAGGGAGGTTACAATGAGCAGTTCTTC. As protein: CASSLAFEGGYNEQFF.

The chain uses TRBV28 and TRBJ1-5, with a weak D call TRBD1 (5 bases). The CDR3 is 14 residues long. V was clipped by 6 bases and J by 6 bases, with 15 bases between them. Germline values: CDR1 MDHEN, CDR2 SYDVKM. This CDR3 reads CASRGAGVGQPQHF. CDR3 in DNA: TGTGCCAGCAGGGGTGCGGGGGTCGGTCAGCCCCAGCATTTT.

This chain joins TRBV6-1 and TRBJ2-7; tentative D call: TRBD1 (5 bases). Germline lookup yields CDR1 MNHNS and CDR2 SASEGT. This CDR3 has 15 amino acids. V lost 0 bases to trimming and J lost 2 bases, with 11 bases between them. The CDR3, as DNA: TGTGCCAGCAGTGAAGCAGAGGACACGACCTACGAGCAGTACTTC. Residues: CASSEAEDTTYEQYF.

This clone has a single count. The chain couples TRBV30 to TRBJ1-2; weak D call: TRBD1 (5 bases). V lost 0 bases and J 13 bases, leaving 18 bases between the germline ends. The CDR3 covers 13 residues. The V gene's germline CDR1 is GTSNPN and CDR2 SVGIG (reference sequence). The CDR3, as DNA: TGTGCCTGGAGTGTAAATGGGGCCTACGGTTTCACCTTC. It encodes CAWSVNGAYGFTF.

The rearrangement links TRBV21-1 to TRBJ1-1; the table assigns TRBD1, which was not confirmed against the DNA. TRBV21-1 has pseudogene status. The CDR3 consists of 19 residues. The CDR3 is CASSKGDRGERVGLTEAFF. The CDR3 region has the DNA TGTGCCAGCAGCAAGGGGGACAGGGGGGAACGGGTGGGGCTCACTGAAGCTTTCTTT.

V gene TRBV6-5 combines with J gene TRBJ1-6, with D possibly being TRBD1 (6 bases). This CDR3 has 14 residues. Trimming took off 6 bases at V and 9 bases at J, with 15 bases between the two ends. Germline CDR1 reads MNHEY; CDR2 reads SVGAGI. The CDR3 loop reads CASSPTGSGSPLHF. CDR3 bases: TGTGCCAGCAGCCCAACAGGGTCCGGTTCACCCCTCCACTTT.

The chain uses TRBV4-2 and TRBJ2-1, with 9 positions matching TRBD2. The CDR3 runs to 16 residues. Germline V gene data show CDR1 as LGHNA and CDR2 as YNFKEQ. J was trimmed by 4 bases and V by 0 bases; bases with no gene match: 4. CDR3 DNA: TGTGCCAGCAGCCAAGAGCGGCGGGGGGGTTACAATGAGCAGTTCTTC. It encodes CASSQERRGGYNEQFF.

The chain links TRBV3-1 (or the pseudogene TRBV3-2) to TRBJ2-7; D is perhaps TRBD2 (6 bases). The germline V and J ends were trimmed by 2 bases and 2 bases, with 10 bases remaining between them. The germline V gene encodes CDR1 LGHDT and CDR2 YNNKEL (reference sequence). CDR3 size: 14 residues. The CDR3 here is CASSQPGGTYEQYF. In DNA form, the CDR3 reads TGTGCCAGCAGCCAACCCGGGGGAACCTACGAGCAGTACTTC.

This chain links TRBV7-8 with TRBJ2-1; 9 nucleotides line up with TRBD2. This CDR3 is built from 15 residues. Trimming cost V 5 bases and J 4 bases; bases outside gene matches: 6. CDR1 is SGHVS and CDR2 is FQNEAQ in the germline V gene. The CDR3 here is CASSDRLADYNEQFF. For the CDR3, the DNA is TGTGCCAGCAGCGATAGACTAGCGGATTACAATGAGCAGTTCTTC.

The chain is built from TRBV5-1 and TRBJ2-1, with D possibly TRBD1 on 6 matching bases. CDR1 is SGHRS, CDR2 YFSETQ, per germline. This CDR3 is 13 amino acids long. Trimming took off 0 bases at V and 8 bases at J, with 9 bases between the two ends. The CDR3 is CASSLVGGDEQFF. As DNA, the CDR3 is TGCGCCAGCAGCTTGGTTGGGGGCGATGAGCAGTTCTTC.

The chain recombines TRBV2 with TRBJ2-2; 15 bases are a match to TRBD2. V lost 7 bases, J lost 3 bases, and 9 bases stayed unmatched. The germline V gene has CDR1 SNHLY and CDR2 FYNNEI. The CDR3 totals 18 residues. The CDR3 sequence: CASTRTSGGAGDTGELFF. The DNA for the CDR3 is TGTGCCAGCACCCGGACTAGCGGGGGGGCCGGGGACACCGGGGAGCTGTTTTTT.

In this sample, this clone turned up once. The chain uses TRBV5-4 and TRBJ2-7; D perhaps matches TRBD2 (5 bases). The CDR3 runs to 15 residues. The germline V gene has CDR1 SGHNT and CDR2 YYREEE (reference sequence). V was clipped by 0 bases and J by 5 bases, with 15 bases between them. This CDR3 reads CASSLELALRDEQYF. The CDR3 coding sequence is TGTGCCAGCAGCTTGGAACTGGCATTGCGGGACGAGCAGTACTTC. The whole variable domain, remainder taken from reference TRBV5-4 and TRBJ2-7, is ETGVTQSPTHLIKTRGQQVTLRCSSQSGHNTVSWYQQALGQGPQFIFQYYREEENGRGNFPPRFSGLQFPNYSSELNVNALELDDSALYLCASSLELALRDEQYFGPGTRLTVT.

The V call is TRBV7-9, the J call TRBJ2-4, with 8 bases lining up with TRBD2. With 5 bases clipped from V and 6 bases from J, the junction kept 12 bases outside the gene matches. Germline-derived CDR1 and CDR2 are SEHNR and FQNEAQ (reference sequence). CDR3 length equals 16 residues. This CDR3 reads CASSPGQLAGGNIQYF. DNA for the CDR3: TGTGCCAGCAGCCCAGGACAGTTGGCGGGGGGAAACATTCAGTACTTC.

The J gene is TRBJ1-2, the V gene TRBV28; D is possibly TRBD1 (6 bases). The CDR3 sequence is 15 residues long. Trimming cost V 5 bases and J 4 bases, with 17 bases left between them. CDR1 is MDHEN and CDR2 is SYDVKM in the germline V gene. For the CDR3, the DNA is TGTGCCAGCAGTGAGACACAGGGTGGTGGCTATGGCTACACCTTC. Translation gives CASSETQGGGYGYTF.

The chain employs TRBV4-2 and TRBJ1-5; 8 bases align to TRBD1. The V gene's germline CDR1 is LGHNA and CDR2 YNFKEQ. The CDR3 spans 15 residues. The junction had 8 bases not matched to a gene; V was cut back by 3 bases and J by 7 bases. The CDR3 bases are TGTGCCAGCAGCCACGAGGACAGGGAGGGACAGCCCCAGCATTTT. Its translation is CASSHEDREGQPQHF.

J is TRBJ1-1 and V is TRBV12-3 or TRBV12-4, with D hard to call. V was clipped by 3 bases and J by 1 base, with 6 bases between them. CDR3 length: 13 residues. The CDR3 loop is CASSFRKNTEAFF. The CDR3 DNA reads TGTGCCAGCAGTTTTAGAAAGAACACTGAAGCTTTCTTT.

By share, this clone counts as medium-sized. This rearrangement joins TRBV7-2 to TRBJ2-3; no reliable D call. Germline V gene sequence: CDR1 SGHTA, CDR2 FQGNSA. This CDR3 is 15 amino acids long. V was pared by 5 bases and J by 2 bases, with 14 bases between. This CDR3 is CASSPLSAFTDTQYF. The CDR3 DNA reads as TGTGCCAGCAGCCCACTTTCAGCGTTCACAGATACGCAGTATTTT. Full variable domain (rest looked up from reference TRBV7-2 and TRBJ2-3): GAGVSQSPSNKVTEKGKDVELRCDPISGHTALYWYRQSLGQGLEFLIYFQGNSAPDKSGLPSDRFSAERTGGSVSTLTIQRTQQEDSAVYLCASSPLSAFTDTQYFGPGTRLTVL.

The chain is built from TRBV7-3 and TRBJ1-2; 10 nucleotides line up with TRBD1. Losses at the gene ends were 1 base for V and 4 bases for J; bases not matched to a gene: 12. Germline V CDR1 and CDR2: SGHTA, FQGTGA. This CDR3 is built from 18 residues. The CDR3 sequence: CASSLRPGTGANFYGYTF. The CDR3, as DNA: TGTGCCAGCAGCTTAAGACCGGGGACAGGGGCAAATTTCTATGGCTACACCTTC.

The CDR3 nucleotides are TGTGCCAGCAGCTCTCCCAGGGAGGGGAACACTGAAGCTTTCTTT. Translated, it gives CASSSPREGNTEAFF. The chain combines TRBV7-2 with TRBJ1-1; D possibly corresponds to TRBD1 (5 bases). Germline assignment: CDR1 SGHTA and CDR2 FQGNSA. This CDR3 comprises 15 residues. Trimming took off 4 bases at V and 1 base at J, with 13 bases between the two ends.